One sample yielded the 24 T cell receptor beta chains listed below, sequenced in a study of T cell repertoires in aging, cancer and after chemotherapy. The template was genomic DNA from peripheral blood, not RNA. Rearranged V-D-J TRB sequences were amplified with a mixed TRB-A/B primer pool. TCRdb re-derived calls from the multiplex PCR reads in MiXCR, one entry per CDR3 protein. The sample lists about 6,700 distinct CDR3 sequences; 53% were seen once. Sequenced input: blood. These receptors were obtained from a human donor with a solid tumor.

The chain combines TRBV20-1 with TRBJ1-1; D ambiguous. Per germline, CDR1 DFQATT and CDR2 SNEGSKA (reference sequence). CDR3 length equals 10 residues. V lost 0 bases and J lost 11, with 7 bases in between. CDR3 DNA sequence: TGCAGTGCTAGAGATCTAGTCGCTTTCTTT. Protein sequence: CSARDLVAFF.

There are a few counts of this clonotype. V gene TRBV10-2 combines with J gene TRBJ1-2, with D possibly TRBD1 on 5 matching bases. Germline V gene data show CDR1 as WSHSY and CDR2 as SAAADI. V was pared by 0 bases and J by 6 bases, with 14 bases between. This CDR3 comprises 15 residues. The CDR3 is CASSESQGLYHGYTF. CDR3 bases: TGCGCCAGCAGTGAGTCCCAGGGACTGTATCATGGCTACACCTTC.

The V and J genes are TRBV20-1 and TRBJ2-1, with D hard to call. The CDR3 sequence is 10 residues long. V lost 6 bases and J 2 bases, leaving 2 bases between the germline ends. Germline CDR1 is DFQATT and CDR2 is SNEGSKA (reference sequence). The CDR3 reads CSATYNEQFF. CDR3 in DNA: TGCAGTGCCACCTACAATGAGCAGTTCTTC.

The genes are TRBV20-1 and TRBJ2-7; possible D gene TRBD2, 6 bases. Trimming shortened V by 3 bases and J by 1 base, and 13 bases separated the two germline ends. Per the germline V gene, CDR1 is DFQATT and CDR2 is SNEGSKA (reference sequence). The CDR3 spans 14 residues. In DNA form, the CDR3 reads TGCAGTGCTAGCTTGGGGGGAGAGTCCTACGAGCAGTACTTC. Translation: CSASLGGESYEQYF.

This chain's CDR3 is CAWSVSVNTEAFF. The DNA for the CDR3 is TGTGCCTGGAGTGTCTCGGTGAACACTGAAGCTTTCTTT. The chain joins TRBV30 to TRBJ1-1; D is unclear. In germline, CDR1 is GTSNPN, CDR2 SVGIG (reference sequence). The length of the CDR3 is 13 residues. Trimming took 0 bases from V and 0 from J, leaving 5 bases between them.

The V and J genes are TRBV28 and TRBJ2-1; D remains ambiguous. V lost 10 bases to trimming and J lost 6 bases, with 22 bases between them. Germline-derived CDR1 and CDR2 are MDHEN and SYDVKM. This CDR3 has 15 residues. The CDR3 nucleotides are TGTGCCACCTCCCCACTCCTAGTAGCTTCCAATGAGCAGTTCTTC. Protein product: CATSPLLVASNEQFF.

V and J are TRBV6-5 and TRBJ2-4; the D gene is possibly TRBD2 (6 bases). V was trimmed by 5 bases and J by 1 base, leaving 12 bases between them. The V gene's germline CDR1 is MNHEY and CDR2 SVGAGI. This CDR3 has 15 amino acids. The DNA of the CDR3 is TGTGCCAGCAGTGAAGCGGAGGGGGCCAAAAACATTCAGTACTTC. Translation gives CASSEAEGAKNIQYF.

This chain joins TRBV15 and TRBJ2-7; possibly TRBD1 for D (6 bases). Per germline, CDR1 LNHNV and CDR2 YYDKDF (reference sequence). CDR3 length: 15 residues. The germline V and J ends were trimmed by 3 bases and 4 bases, with 16 bases remaining between them. Here the CDR3 reads CATSSPEGVGYEQYF. DNA of the CDR3: TGTGCCACCAGCAGCCCCGAGGGGGTAGGGTACGAGCAGTACTTC.

Sample share makes this clonotype medium-sized. J is TRBJ1-2 and V is TRBV29-1; unclear D gene. The ends were cut back, 3 bases at V and 0 bases at J, with 8 bases in the middle. This CDR3 spans 13 amino acids. Per germline, CDR1 SQVTM and CDR2 ANQGSEA. This chain's CDR3 is CSVDTAANYGYTF. CDR3 DNA sequence: TGCAGCGTTGATACCGCGGCTAACTATGGCTACACCTTC.

V usage is TRBV20-1 and J usage is TRBJ2-7; 8 bases match TRBD1. The germline V gene encodes CDR1 DFQATT and CDR2 SNEGSKA (reference sequence). The CDR3 is 13 amino acids. Trimming removed 0 bases from V and 4 bases from J; junction bases left unmatched: 2. CDR3 sequence: CSARDQGAYEQYF. CDR3 nucleotide sequence: TGCAGTGCTAGAGACCAGGGGGCTTACGAGCAGTACTTC.

This clonotype was detected a few times. The chain uses TRBV6-5 and TRBJ1-3; D not certain. V dropped 0 bases and J dropped 2 bases, with 8 bases sitting between them. The CDR3 totals 15 residues. The germline V gene has CDR1 MNHEY and CDR2 SVGAGI. The CDR3 here is CASSYSSRPGNTIYF. For the CDR3, the DNA is TGTGCCAGCAGTTACTCCAGCAGGCCTGGAAACACCATATATTTT.

The rearrangement links TRBV7-9 to TRBJ2-7; perhaps TRBD2 as D (6 bases). The CDR3 extends over 15 amino acids. Germline-derived CDR1 and CDR2 are SEHNR and FQNEAQ (reference sequence). V was clipped by 5 bases and J by 4 bases, with 18 bases between them. The CDR3 DNA reads TGTGCCAGCAGCCCATATCCGGGGGAAGAGTACGAGCAGTACTTC. This encodes CASSPYPGEEYEQYF.

This clonotype has only one observation. The chain joins TRBV7-9 to TRBJ2-7, with TRBD2 as a possible D gene (5 bases). The CDR3 runs to 14 residues. Germline V gene data show CDR1 as SEHNR and CDR2 as FQNEAQ (reference sequence). Trimming left V 2 bases short and J 3 bases short, with 11 bases between. The CDR3 loop is CASSLPDGIYEQYF. The CDR3, as DNA: TGTGCCAGCAGCTTACCAGACGGGATCTACGAGCAGTACTTC.

This clonotype was counted between two and nine times. The V call is TRBV29-1, the J call TRBJ1-4, with D possibly TRBD1 on 5 matching bases. The CDR3 sequence is 13 residues long. The V and J ends lost 4 bases and 2 bases respectively, with 8 bases between them. The germline gives CDR1 SQVTM, CDR2 ANQGSEA. The CDR3 sequence is CSVGRATNEKLFF. The CDR3 DNA is TGCAGCGTTGGCAGGGCGACTAATGAAAAACTGTTTTTT.

With regard to this clonotype: The junction departs from germline at one end; a sequencing error may be responsible. This chain uses TRBV6-5 with TRBJ1-1, with a tentative D call TRBD1 (6 bases). In germline, CDR1 is MNHEY, CDR2 SVGAGI. The CDR3 totals 16 residues. CDR3 residues: CASSEAGAWANTEAFF. DNA for the CDR3: TGCGCCAGCAGTGAAGCGGGGGCGTGGGCGAACACTGAAGCTTTCTTT.

Only one count was recorded for this clonotype. V and J are TRBV7-6 and TRBJ1-4, with a possible D match to TRBD1 (6 bases). Germline CDR1 SGHVS, CDR2 FNYEAQ. Trimming removed 0 bases from V and 9 bases from J, with 17 bases in between. The CDR3 has 16 amino acids. CDR3 nucleotide sequence: TGTGCCAGCAGCTTAGCGGGGCGGGACAAAGCCCAAAAACTGTTTTTT. Translated: CASSLAGRDKAQKLFF.

This clonotype occurred a few times. V usage is TRBV7-9 and J usage is TRBJ1-2, with D unclear. The length of the CDR3 is 12 residues. Trimming removed 1 base at V and 7 bases at J, with 7 bases between. The germline CDR1 and CDR2 sequences are SEHNR and FQNEAQ (reference sequence). This CDR3 is CASSLDQPGYTF. DNA of the CDR3: TGTGCCAGCAGCTTAGACCAGCCTGGCTACACCTTC.

The rearrangement links TRBV19 to TRBJ2-1; 14 bases are a match to TRBD2. The CDR3 is 15 amino acids. Germline V gene sequence: CDR1 LNHDA, CDR2 SQIVND (reference sequence). V dropped 5 bases and J dropped 7; count of bases not matched to a gene: 4. CDR3 protein: CASSSGLAGVNEQFF. The CDR3 nucleotides are TGTGCCAGTAGTTCGGGACTAGCGGGAGTAAATGAGCAGTTCTTC.

The rearrangement uses TRBV27 and TRBJ2-7; the D call may be TRBD1 or TRBD2 (5 bases each). Germline assignment: CDR1 MNHEY and CDR2 SMNVEV (reference sequence). V was trimmed by 4 bases and J by 0 bases, leaving 10 bases between them. The CDR3 runs to 14 residues. The CDR3 is CASSSPGRSYEQYF. The CDR3 coding sequence is TGTGCCAGCAGTTCCCCGGGACGCTCCTACGAGCAGTACTTC.

The rearrangement links TRBV18 to TRBJ2-3; 9 bases align to TRBD1. With V trimmed by 1 base and J by 2 bases, 4 bases remained unmatched. Germline loops: CDR1 KGHSH, CDR2 LQKENI. CDR3 length equals 16 residues. CDR3 in DNA: TGTGCCAGCTCACCACTGGGACAGGGCGACACAGATACGCAGTATTTT. Amino acids: CASSPLGQGDTDTQYF.

J is TRBJ2-7 and V is TRBV6-5; weak D call: TRBD2 (5 bases). Per the germline V gene, CDR1 is MNHEY and CDR2 is SVGAGI. The CDR3 contains 13 residues. V was pared by 2 bases and J by 7 bases, with 12 bases between. The DNA of the CDR3 is TGTGCCAGCAGTTACGTGGGAGCCGGGGAGCAGTACTTC. Encoded protein: CASSYVGAGEQYF.

J is TRBJ2-5 and V is TRBV6-4, with 14 bases that match TRBD2. In germline, CDR1 is MRHNA, CDR2 SNTAGT. With V trimmed by 6 bases and J by 4 bases, 4 bases remained unmatched. CDR3 length: 15 residues. The CDR3 coding sequence is TGTGCCAGCAGCCAGGGACTAGCGGGAGCAGAGACCCAGTACTTC. Translating gives CASSQGLAGAETQYF.

This clonotype was detected once. This chain links TRBV6-5 with TRBJ2-7; 11 bases align to TRBD2. This CDR3 has 14 amino acids. Germline V gene lookup returns CDR1 MNHEY and CDR2 SVGAGI. J lost 3 bases, V lost 5 bases, and 3 bases had no gene match. As DNA, the CDR3 is TGTGCCAGCAGTGAAACTAGCGGGAGCTACGAGCAGTACTTC. Translating gives CASSETSGSYEQYF.

This clonotype was counted only a few times. V and J are TRBV11-2 and TRBJ2-3, with 11 nucleotides matching TRBD2. V lost 5 bases to trimming and J lost 4 bases; unmatched junction nucleotides: 5. The CDR3 contains 15 residues. CDR1 and CDR2 from the germline V gene are SGHAT and FQNNGV. In nucleotides, the CDR3 is TGTGCCAGCAGCCGAACTAGCGGGAGACCAGATACGCAGTATTTT. This sequence encodes CASSRTSGRPDTQYF.